This TCR beta chain stems from a study of early T cells in non-severe SARS-CoV-2 infection. This clonotype has at least ten counts. MiXCR was run by TCRdb on the 5' RACE reads, yielding one entry per CDR3 protein. The sample has some 64,000 distinct CDR3 sequences, 9.5% to 14% seen once. Per the germline V gene, CDR1 is ENHRY and CDR2 is SYGVKD. The CDR3 runs 16 residues. With 0 bases removed from V and 0 bases from J, the gap between germline ends came to 9 bases. The sequenced material came from whole blood. The clonotype was recovered from an adult who was a healthcare worker with PCR-confirmed SARS-CoV-2 infection or an uninfected control (not recorded which). The V call is TRBV10-3, the J call TRBJ2-1; D uncertain. The CDR3 DNA follows: TGTGCCATCAGTGAGTCAGGAGCGTTCTCCTACAATGAGCAGTTCTTC. Residues: CAISESGAFSYNEQFF.